This is a list of T cell receptor beta chains from one sample in a study of regulatory T cells in long-lasting Graves disease. MiXCR was run by TCRdb on the multiplex PCR reads, yielding one entry per CDR3 protein. The table includes about 430,000 distinct CDR3 sequences, over 20% detected once. The starting material was peripheral blood mononuclear cells (PBMCs), obtained when the disease was refractory, from a patient treated with antithyroid drugs. The source of these receptors is a female donor with Graves disease. The CDR3 runs from the conserved cysteine through the conserved F or W.

CDR3 length,V gene,J gene,CDR3 protein
15,TRBV20-1,TRBJ2-5,CSARVRGRARETQYF
16,TRBV5-1,TRBJ2-5,CASSPAGLAEQETQYF
13,TRBV27,TRBJ1-2,CASSLSDGNGYTF
15,TRBV4-2,TRBJ1-5,CASSQVAGSNQPQHF
17,TRBV7-2,TRBJ2-2,CASSRGTSGRLTGELFF
16,TRBV15,TRBJ2-2,CATSSFRGENTGELFF
19,TRBV24-1,TRBJ2-5,CATSDFGKAGAGYRETQYF
14,TRBV9,TRBJ2-7,CASSVEREYSEQYF
12,TRBV3-1,TRBJ2-1,CASSLADNEQFF
14,TRBV6-2/TRBV6-3,TRBJ1-2,CASSKTGANYGYTF
14,TRBV2,TRBJ1-6,CASREDRGLSPLHF
15,TRBV7-9,TRBJ2-7,CASSLGSGLAYEQYF
15,TRBV5-1,TRBJ1-1,CASSLPTGGNTEASF
17,TRBV27,TRBJ2-5,CASSLRTSGRNQETQYF
12,TRBV6-1,TRBJ1-1,CASTNRVAEAFF
14,TRBV4-1,TRBJ2-7,CASSQEGQGYEQYF
14,TRBV28,TRBJ2-5,CASWGYLPQETQYF
15,TRBV25-1,TRBJ2-7,CASSAPGRGGDEQYF
14,TRBV6-2/TRBV6-3,TRBJ1-1,CASSSRTGGAEAFF
15,TRBV7-2,TRBJ1-3,CASSRTGGAGNTIYF
16,TRBV18,TRBJ2-1,CASSPPDRGSYNEQFF
16,TRBV10-3,TRBJ2-2,CAISGSGLSNTGELFF
14,TRBV12-3/TRBV12-4,TRBJ2-2,CASSVGRRTGELFF
17,TRBV10-2,TRBJ2-2,CASSESRGRDHTGELFF
14,TRBV7-3,TRBJ2-1,CASSLTGTGYEQFF
13,TRBV27,TRBJ2-5,CASSSFMQETQYF
15,TRBV20-1,TRBJ2-7,CSALLSGRLSYEQYF
13,TRBV30,TRBJ2-4,CAWRPRTENIQYF
14,TRBV2,TRBJ2-7,CASSVAGTDYEQYF
14,TRBV28,TRBJ2-5,CASSLRGRAETQYF
16,TRBV9,TRBJ2-2,CASSVAIAGGPGELFF
14,TRBV30,TRBJ2-5,CAWSVGVAQETQYF
15,TRBV20-1,TRBJ2-3,CSATPGTPSTDTQYF
15,TRBV12-3/TRBV12-4,TRBJ1-1,CASIDMGGGGTEAFF
15,TRBV12-3/TRBV12-4,TRBJ2-4,CASSSGEIAKNIQYF
14,TRBV28,TRBJ1-2,CASTWSRGIRGYTF
14,TRBV20-1,TRBJ1-2,CSARKSFEAYGYTF
12,TRBV2,TRBJ1-2,CASSEALSGYTF
13,TRBV6-1,TRBJ2-5,CASSTGSQETQYF
15,TRBV3-1,TRBJ2-7,CASSQGQWDPYEQYF
14,TRBV28,TRBJ1-2,CASSSTGTGDGYTF
12,TRBV20-1,TRBJ2-7,CSAGTKGREQYF
13,TRBV7-9,TRBJ1-4,CASSLAEVEKLFF
14,TRBV9,TRBJ2-7,CASSVASTTYEQYF
11,TRBV6-1,TRBJ2-7,CASKGPYEQYF
13,TRBV12-3/TRBV12-4,TRBJ2-3,CASSFMTQDTQYF
17,TRBV6-2/TRBV6-3,TRBJ1-5,CASSPQLSGTRHQPQHF
13,TRBV28,TRBJ2-3,CASSLAAPGTQYF
13,TRBV2,TRBJ2-7,CASRTVVTGEQYF
14,TRBV6-1,TRBJ1-2,CASIAGQLYYGYTF
18,TRBV19,TRBJ1-5,CASTFTRTGGPYDQPQHF
15,TRBV5-1,TRBJ1-1,CASSITGQTHTEAFF
15,TRBV11-2,TRBJ2-5,CASSLVGRGRETQYF
12,TRBV2,TRBJ2-7,CASLAGLYEQYF